This passage covers 19 T cell receptor beta chains from one sample sequenced in a study of shared clonotypes between healthy human individuals. Clones were sequenced by immunoSEQ multiplex PCR, and TCRdb holds only the in-frame ones, with some missing. The data contain fewer than 1.8 million clones, 98% of them singletons. Sequences were obtained from naive CD4+ T cells sorted from blood. Subset denoted: CD45RA+ positively selected. All receptors come from a man aged 25-40 years in good health.

This clone came up once. The chain couples TRBV28 to TRBJ2-7; TRBD1 matches at 8 bases. The ends lost 7 bases at V and 0 bases at J; junction bases unmatched: 8. Germline lookup yields CDR1 MDHEN and CDR2 SYDVKM. The CDR3 contains 15 residues. DNA of the CDR3: TGTGCCAGCATTGGGGCCGGGACAGGCTCCTACGAGCAGTACTTC. Protein product: CASIGAGTGSYEQYF. The complete variable domain, with remaining parts taken from reference TRBV28 and TRBJ2-7, reads DVKVTQSSRYLVKRTGEKVFLECVQDMDHENMFWYRQDPGLGLRLIYFSYDVKMKEKGDIPEGYSVSREKKERFSLILESASTNQTSMYLCASIGAGTGSYEQYFGPGTRLTVT.

The rearrangement joins TRBV6-1 to TRBJ1-5; no clear D gene. Germline loops: CDR1 MNHNS, CDR2 SASEGT. The CDR3 length is 12 residues. V gave up 3 bases and J gave up 5 bases, with 5 bases separating them. The chain's CDR3 is CASSEWYQPQHF. The CDR3 DNA reads as TGTGCCAGCAGTGAGTGGTATCAGCCCCAGCATTTT.

This chain joins TRBV5-1 and TRBJ2-5; no clear D gene. This CDR3 is 17 amino acids long. From germline, CDR1 is SGHRS and CDR2 YFSETQ. V lost 1 base and J lost 7, with 23 bases in between. The CDR3 nucleotides are TGCGCCAGCAGCTTGTCTGCTGACGCCAGCCTTCCCGGGACCCAGTACTTC. This encodes CASSLSADASLPGTQYF.

This chain joins TRBV6-5 and TRBJ2-7; the match to TRBD1 covers 9 bases. V was pared by 6 bases and J by 3 bases, with 9 bases of the junction left unmatched. This CDR3 contains 15 residues. Germline V gene sequence: CDR1 MNHEY, CDR2 SVGAGI. The CDR3 coding sequence is TGTGCCAGCAGCGGAGCCGGGACAGGGTTCTACGAGCAGTACTTC. Its protein is CASSGAGTGFYEQYF.

This chain joins TRBV30 and TRBJ2-1; TRBD2 matches 10 bases. Germline V gene data show CDR1 as GTSNPN and CDR2 as SVGIG (reference sequence). CDR3 length equals 16 residues. V lost 4 bases and J lost 0; bases outside the gene matches: 6. The CDR3: CAWKTGLAISYNEQFF. For the CDR3, the DNA is TGTGCCTGGAAAACGGGACTAGCGATCTCCTACAATGAGCAGTTCTTC.

The rearrangement joins TRBV6-6 to TRBJ2-7; 9 bases are a match to TRBD1. Trimming cost V 8 bases and J 7 bases; bases outside gene matches: 3. The germline gives CDR1 MNHNY, CDR2 SVGAGI (reference sequence). The CDR3 is 11 residues long. The CDR3 spells CASGQGSEQYF. The CDR3 coding sequence is TGTGCCAGCGGACAGGGGAGTGAGCAGTACTTC.

The chain combines TRBV2 with TRBJ2-3; D may correspond to TRBD1 or TRBD2 (5 bases each). Trimming left V 4 bases short and J 3 bases short, with 11 bases between. In germline, CDR1 is SNHLY, CDR2 FYNNEI. The CDR3 covers 14 residues. The CDR3 nucleotides are TGTGCCAGCAGTGGATGGGACGGGACAGATACGCAGTATTTT. This sequence encodes CASSGWDGTDTQYF.

The CDR3: CAWSGRSTSGRSGYNEQFF. DNA for the CDR3: TGTGCCTGGAGTGGGCGTTCTACTAGCGGGAGAAGTGGCTACAATGAGCAGTTCTTC. The rearrangement joins TRBV30 to TRBJ2-1, with 11 bases that match TRBD2. The CDR3 runs to 19 residues. The junction had 14 bases not matched to a gene; V was cut back by 1 base and J by 3 bases. Germline CDR1 is GTSNPN and CDR2 is SVGIG (reference sequence).

On this clone: The sample holds other DNA sequences that translate to the same CDR3. The genes are TRBV6-5 and TRBJ2-5, with D tentatively TRBD1 (6 bases). Looked up from germline, CDR1 is MNHEY and CDR2 is SVGAGI. V lost 8 bases to trimming and J lost 5 bases, with 12 bases between them. The length of the CDR3 is 12 residues. As DNA, the CDR3 is TGTGCCAGCTCATCAAGGGGGGAGACCCAGTACTTC. This translates into CASSSRGETQYF.

This clone has just a few counts. At the DNA level, this CDR3 is encoded by other sequences in the same sample as well. The V and J genes are TRBV9 and TRBJ1-5; 11 nucleotides match TRBD1. The junction had 1 base not matched to a gene; V was cut back by 3 bases and J by 5 bases. Germline V gene lookup returns CDR1 SGDLS and CDR2 YYNGEE. The CDR3 runs to 14 residues. CDR3 sequence: CASSGTGGDQPQHF. For the CDR3, the DNA is TGTGCCAGCAGCGGGACAGGGGGCGATCAGCCCCAGCATTTT. Based on the CDR3 plus reference TRBV9 and TRBJ1-5, the full variable domain is DSGVTQTPKHLITATGQRVTLRCSPRSGDLSVYWYQQSLDQGLQFLIQYYNGEERAKGNILERFSAQQFPDLHSELNLSSLELGDSALYFCASSGTGGDQPQHFGDGTRLSIL.

The chain combines TRBV7-9 with TRBJ1-1; D is uncertain. This CDR3 contains 16 residues. Germline V gene lookup returns CDR1 SEHNR and CDR2 FQNEAQ (reference sequence). V dropped 5 bases and J dropped 5 bases, with 21 bases sitting between them. The CDR3 loop reads CASSPFGLIGRTEAFF. The DNA for the CDR3 is TGTGCCAGCAGCCCCTTCGGTTTAATCGGAAGGACTGAAGCTTTCTTT. The variable domain in full, with the rest retrieved from reference TRBV7-9 and TRBJ1-1, is DTGVSQNPRHKITKRGQNVTFRCDPISEHNRLYWYRQTLGQGPEFLTYFQNEAQLEKSRLLSDRFSAERPKGSFSTLEIQRTEQGDSAMYLCASSPFGLIGRTEAFFGQGTRLTVV.

The chain has TRBV5-4 and TRBJ2-1; D unclear. V shed 4 bases and J shed 2 bases, with 13 bases lying between them. The CDR3 length is 15 residues. In germline, CDR1 is SGHNT, CDR2 YYREEE (reference sequence). The chain's CDR3 is CASSPGRRTYNEQFF. In DNA form, the CDR3 reads TGTGCCAGCAGCCCCGGAAGAAGAACCTACAATGAGCAGTTCTTC.

The chain joins TRBV7-2 to TRBJ2-1; D is undetermined. The CDR3 is 17 residues long. V lost 2 bases to trimming and J lost 0 bases, with 14 bases between them. Germline CDR1 and CDR2: SGHTA and FQGNSA. Written as DNA, the CDR3 is TGTGCCAGCAGCTTACGTTTTGACCTGAGCTCCTACAATGAGCAGTTCTTC. It codes for CASSLRFDLSSYNEQFF.

The chain employs TRBV2 and TRBJ1-2; D is perhaps TRBD1 (6 bases). The V and J ends lost 2 bases and 8 bases respectively, with 21 bases between them. Germline V gene sequence: CDR1 SNHLY, CDR2 FYNNEI. The CDR3 extends over 16 amino acids. CDR3 amino acids: CASSEKRQTGLKGYTF. The CDR3 DNA reads TGTGCCAGCAGTGAAAAGCGGCAAACAGGGTTGAAGGGCTACACCTTC.

In its sample, this clone was seen once. This chain uses TRBV19 with TRBJ2-1; D tentatively fits TRBD1 or TRBD2 (5 bases each). Germline CDR1 reads LNHDA; CDR2 reads SQIVND (reference sequence). Deletions cut 6 bases from V and 7 bases from J, with 19 bases between. The CDR3 is made up of 15 amino acids. The CDR3 loop reads CASSADRGVQNEQFF. CDR3 DNA sequence: TGTGCCAGTAGCGCCGATCGAGGGGTCCAAAATGAGCAGTTCTTC. The variable domain in full, with the rest retrieved from reference TRBV19 and TRBJ2-1, is DGGITQSPKYLFRKEGQNVTLSCEQNLNHDAMYWYRQDPGQGLRLIYYSQIVNDFQKGDIAEGYSVSREKKESFPLTVTSAQKNPTAFYLCASSADRGVQNEQFFGPGTRLTVL.

The J gene is TRBJ1-1, the V gene TRBV4-3; a possible D gene is TRBD1 (6 bases). The CDR3 contains 14 residues. CDR1 is LGHNA, CDR2 YSLEER, per germline. The V and J ends lost 6 bases and 3 bases respectively, with 14 bases between them. Here the CDR3 reads CASSLFRQDTEAFF. CDR3 DNA: TGCGCCAGCAGTCTCTTCCGACAGGACACTGAAGCTTTCTTT.

V usage is TRBV6-5 and J usage is TRBJ2-7, with D perhaps TRBD1 (6 bases). Germline CDR1 is MNHEY and CDR2 is SVGAGI. V lost 2 bases and J lost 3, with 17 bases in between. This CDR3 has 16 residues. The CDR3, as DNA: TGTGCCAGCAGTTACGGCACAGGGAGAGGGGACTACGAGCAGTACTTC. As protein: CASSYGTGRGDYEQYF.

The chain couples TRBV15 to TRBJ1-2, with a possible D match to TRBD1 (5 bases). V dropped 2 bases and J dropped 7 bases, with 17 bases sitting between them. Looked up from germline, CDR1 is LNHNV and CDR2 is YYDKDF (reference sequence). The CDR3 runs to 15 residues. The CDR3 nucleotides are TGTGCCACCAGCAGACTCCTCGAGGGGCTCTCTGGCTACACCTTC. Residues: CATSRLLEGLSGYTF.

Worth noting for this clone: The identical CDR3 is also encoded by other nucleotide sequences in the sample. The V and J genes are TRBV19 and TRBJ1-4; D is uncertain. The CDR3 loop spans 12 amino acids. The ends were cut back, 3 bases at V and 7 bases at J, with 6 bases in the middle. Germline lookup yields CDR1 LNHDA and CDR2 SQIVND (reference sequence). This CDR3 is CASSIRGEKLFF. The CDR3 nucleotides read TGTGCCAGTAGTATTCGAGGTGAAAAACTGTTTTTT.